This is a list of T cell receptor beta chains from one sample in a study of blood T cell repertoires in COVID-19. The repertoire was sequenced with immunoSEQ multiplex PCR; TCRdb's copy has only in-frame clones and lacks some. Here the sample spans some 200,000 clones, 65% to 85% being singletons. Sequences were obtained from peripheral blood. These receptors originate from a human donor in a cohort sampled during active COVID-19. Each CDR3 is given with its conserved first and last residue. Each record gives: D gene, V gene, clone size, J gene, CDR3 DNA, CDR3 protein. D genes are given only for firm matches. Clone sizes are given selectively: once, few, many, or a class where the clone is expanded.

D: .
V: TRBV3-1/TRBV3-2
size: .
J: TRBJ1-4
DNA: TGTGCCAGCAGCCATGGAGGTCTAACTAATGAAAACCTGTTTTTT
CDR3: CASSHGGLTNENLFF

D: TRBD2
V: TRBV11-3
size: .
J: TRBJ2-2
DNA: TGTGCCAGCAGCGCCTCCGGGACTAGTAACGGGGAGCTGTTTTTT
CDR3: CASSASGTSNGELFF

D: .
V: TRBV4-3
size: .
J: TRBJ1-5
DNA: TGCGCCAGCAGCCCGGGGACATATAGCAATCAGCCCCAGCATTTT
CDR3: CASSPGTYSNQPQHF

D: TRBD1
V: TRBV28
size: .
J: TRBJ1-2
DNA: TGTGCCAGCAGTTTAAGGGGAGACAGGGCGGGCTACACCTTC
CDR3: CASSLRGDRAGYTF

D: .
V: TRBV5-4
size: .
J: TRBJ1-2
DNA: TGTGCCAGCAGCTACGATAGGCGGCACGAGGGCTACACCTTC
CDR3: CASSYDRRHEGYTF

D: TRBD1
V: TRBV6-5
size: .
J: TRBJ1-4
DNA: TGTGCCAGCAGTTATGGTAGGGGGCCGAATGAAAAACTGTTTTTT
CDR3: CASSYGRGPNEKLFF

D: TRBD2
V: TRBV5-4
size: .
J: TRBJ2-7
DNA: TGTGCCAGCAGCCCGACTAGCGGGAGTATGCGCGAGCAGTACTTC
CDR3: CASSPTSGSMREQYF

D: .
V: TRBV9
size: .
J: TRBJ2-1
DNA: TGTGCCAGCAGCGTAGGCGCGGCAGGGGTGCTCAATGAGCAGTTCTTC
CDR3: CASSVGAAGVLNEQFF

D: .
V: TRBV11-2
size: .
J: TRBJ1-2
DNA: TGTGCCAGCAGCTTTAACATTCCAGGCTACACCTTC
CDR3: CASSFNIPGYTF

D: .
V: TRBV9
size: .
J: TRBJ2-5
DNA: TGTGCCAGCAGCGTAGAACTACAAGGAGGGGCCCAGTACTTC
CDR3: CASSVELQGGAQYF

D: .
V: TRBV28
size: few
J: TRBJ1-1
DNA: TGTGCCAGCAGCCTACGCCGGGACTCTTGGGTTTTTGAAGCTTTCTTT
CDR3: CASSLRRDSWVFEAFF

D: TRBD2
V: TRBV4-2
size: .
J: TRBJ2-3
DNA: TGTGCCAGCAGGGCTAGCGGGGGGGCAGGCACAGATACGCAGTATTTT
CDR3: CASRASGGAGTDTQYF

D: TRBD2
V: TRBV9
size: .
J: TRBJ2-7
DNA: TGTGCCAGCAGCGTAGGATTGGGGGGAGGGCCGGAAGAGCAGTACTTC
CDR3: CASSVGLGGGPEEQYF

D: .
V: TRBV5-6
size: .
J: TRBJ2-5
DNA: TGTGCCAGCAGCTTGGGAGCTTATCTAGAGACCCAGTACTTC
CDR3: CASSLGAYLETQYF

D: TRBD1
V: TRBV27
size: .
J: TRBJ1-2
DNA: TGTGCCAGTACTCCGGGACAGGGGGCGCGAGAGGGCTACACCTTC
CDR3: CASTPGQGAREGYTF

D: TRBD1
V: TRBV7-2
size: .
J: TRBJ1-4
DNA: TGTGCCAGCAGCTTTACAGGGGGAGGAGAAAAACTGTTTTTT
CDR3: CASSFTGGGEKLFF

D: .
V: TRBV7-2
size: .
J: TRBJ1-2
DNA: TGTGCCAGCAGCCCTAGAGAATTGAACTATGGCTACACCTTC
CDR3: CASSPRELNYGYTF

D: TRBD1
V: TRBV6-6
size: once
J: TRBJ2-7
DNA: TGTGCCAGCAGTTGGGACAGGGGATACTACGAGCAGTACTTC
CDR3: CASSWDRGYYEQYF

D: .
V: TRBV5-1
size: few
J: TRBJ2-7
DNA: TGCGCCAGCAGCCAGGGGGGTCCCCGTTGGGAGCAGTACTTC
CDR3: CASSQGGPRWEQYF

D: TRBD2
V: TRBV10-3
size: .
J: TRBJ2-1
DNA: TGTGCCATCAGTAAACGGGAGGGCGACAATGAGCAGTTCTTC
CDR3: CAISKREGDNEQFF

D: TRBD2
V: TRBV6-5
size: .
J: TRBJ2-3
DNA: TGTGCCAGCACACTACAGCGGGAGACAGATACGCAGTATTTT
CDR3: CASTLQRETDTQYF

D: .
V: TRBV19
size: once
J: TRBJ2-2
DNA: TGTGCCAGTAGTCGCCAGGAGGACACCGGGGAGCTGTTTTTT
CDR3: CASSRQEDTGELFF

D: .
V: TRBV2
size: .
J: TRBJ2-7
DNA: TGTGCCAGCAGTGAGGAGAGAGGGAACGAGCAGTACTTC
CDR3: CASSEERGNEQYF

D: .
V: TRBV7-2
size: .
J: TRBJ1-2
DNA: TGTGCCAGCAGCTTAAGTCAGGGTGTAACCGAAACTACTGGCTACACCTTC
CDR3: CASSLSQGVTETTGYTF

D: TRBD1
V: TRBV28
size: .
J: TRBJ1-2
DNA: TGTGCCAGCAGTCGCAATCAGGGGGAAGATGGCTACACCTTC
CDR3: CASSRNQGEDGYTF

D: TRBD2
V: TRBV19
size: .
J: TRBJ2-7
DNA: TGTGCCAGTAGTACGTGGGGAGGGTCCTACGAGCAGTACTTC
CDR3: CASSTWGGSYEQYF

D: .
V: TRBV7-2
size: many
J: TRBJ1-5
DNA: TGTGCCAGCAGCTTTACGGGGGGCAATCAGCCCCAGCATTTT
CDR3: CASSFTGGNQPQHF

D: .
V: TRBV10-3
size: .
J: TRBJ1-5
DNA: TGTGCCATCAAGGGGGGGACACCCGAAGAACCCCAGCATTTT
CDR3: CAIKGGTPEEPQHF

D: .
V: TRBV6-1
size: .
J: TRBJ2-7
DNA: TGTGCCAGCAGTGAAGACAGGTACGAGCAGTACTTC
CDR3: CASSEDRYEQYF

D: .
V: TRBV12-3/TRBV12-4
size: .
J: TRBJ2-5
DNA: TGTGCCAGCAGTTCGAACCTCGGTGAGACCCAGTACTTC
CDR3: CASSSNLGETQYF

D: TRBD2
V: TRBV7-9
size: .
J: TRBJ2-3
DNA: TGTGCCAGCAGCCCCGTGGGGGGACTAGGTACAGATACGCAGTATTTT
CDR3: CASSPVGGLGTDTQYF

D: TRBD2
V: TRBV9
size: .
J: TRBJ2-3
DNA: TGTGCCAGCAGCTCCAGACTAGCGGGGGGATCTAGCACAGATACGCAGTATTTT
CDR3: CASSSRLAGGSSTDTQYF

D: TRBD2
V: TRBV5-1
size: .
J: TRBJ2-5
DNA: TGCGCCAGCAGCCCCGTCGGACTAGCGGGGGGAGGGGAGACCCAGTACTTC
CDR3: CASSPVGLAGGGETQYF

D: TRBD1
V: TRBV19
size: few
J: TRBJ1-1
DNA: TGTGCCACCACCGACAGGGTTGGAACTGAAGCTTTCTTT
CDR3: CATTDRVGTEAFF

D: TRBD1
V: TRBV6-1
size: .
J: TRBJ2-1
DNA: TGTGCCAGCAGTGTCTCGCTCGGGCCAGGGGGCCGGAATGAGCAGTTCTTC
CDR3: CASSVSLGPGGRNEQFF

D: TRBD1
V: TRBV6-6
size: .
J: TRBJ1-4
DNA: TGTGCCAGCAGCGGACAGGGTCAAAATGAAAAACTGTTTTTT
CDR3: CASSGQGQNEKLFF

D: TRBD1
V: TRBV30
size: .
J: TRBJ2-5
DNA: TGTGCCTGGAGTCCTTTCGGGACAGGGGGCGAGGAGACCCAGTACTTC
CDR3: CAWSPFGTGGEETQYF

D: .
V: TRBV7-9
size: .
J: TRBJ2-2
DNA: TGTGCCAGCGACAGATCGGGCACCGGGGAGCTGTTTTTT
CDR3: CASDRSGTGELFF